This TCR beta chain was documented in a study of beta chain features in type 1 diabetes. A note on this clone: As yet, its antigen is unknown.

Findings and caveats of the study: Shortening that was moderate but significant affected the TCRB CDR3s of Type 1 diabetes patients in all four CD4+ subsets.

The study reverse transcribed the entire isolated RNA, so it sequenced expressed TCRB transcripts. Method: immunoSEQ multiplex PCR; TCRdb's copy keeps in-frame clones and lacks some. Of roughly 250,000 clones listed, approximately 20% were seen once; the top ten hold 0.025% to 0.035%. Averaging roughly 0.12 L, one heparinised blood draw came from each individual donor. Researchers reported sorting CD4+ naive, central memory, regulatory and stem cell-like memory cells via CD45RO/CCR7/CD25/CD127/CD95/CD27. Every sorted population was more than 95% pure. The CDR3 loop spans 15 amino acids. Germline V gives CDR1 GTSNPN, CDR2 SVGIG (reference sequence). Unmatched junction bases numbered 10, after V lost 5 bases and J lost 6 bases.

The rearrangement uses TRBV30 and TRBJ1-5; 10 bases are shared with TRBD1. Input material: naive CD4+ T cells from blood. The TCR comes from a middle-aged woman with type 1 diabetes. CDR3 sequence (DNA): TGTGCCTGGGCCCCAGCGGGACAGGGGCTTCAGCCCCAGCATTTT. Its translation is CAWAPAGQGLQPQHF.